The rows below give T cell receptor beta chains drawn from one sample of a study of vaccination and CD4 T cells after COVID-19. MiXCR, run by TCRdb on the PCR reads, gives a single entry per CDR3 protein. Among 9,500 to 15,000 distinct CDR3 sequences listed, around 46% were seen once. No antigens are known for them. The sample comprised CD4+ T cells from blood, cultured in vitro. Receptors were obtained from a human donor who had recovered from COVID-19. CDR3s include the opening cysteine and the closing phenylalanine or tryptophan. Fields, in order: D gene, clone size, J gene, V gene, CDR3 length, CDR3 protein, CDR3 DNA. The D gene is left open where the match is weak. Clone size is stated in some rows and not others, as once, few, many or a class when expanded.

>TRBD2|few|TRBJ2-7|TRBV27|17
CASFKPAGGGGVYEQYF
TGTGCCAGCTTCAAGCCGGCGGGAGGAGGGGGGGTCTACGAGCAGTACTTC
>NA|few|TRBJ1-5|TRBV7-2|14
CASSLVGLRQPQHF
TGTGCCAGCAGCTTAGTAGGGTTACGGCAGCCCCAGCATTTT
>NA|NA|TRBJ2-1|TRBV15|16
CATSPRNAWNLNEQFF
TGTGCCACCAGTCCACGTAATGCGTGGAATCTAAATGAGCAGTTCTTC
>NA|NA|TRBJ1-6|TRBV5-1|15
CASSPDGQGNSPLHF
TGCGCCAGCAGCCCTGATGGGCAGGGAAATTCACCCCTCCACTTT
>TRBD2|few|TRBJ2-1|TRBV20-1|16
CSARQPGTSGNNEQFF
TGCAGTGCTAGACAACCCGGGACTAGCGGGAACAATGAGCAGTTCTTC
>NA|NA|TRBJ1-2|TRBV5-4|15
CASSHGQNTNYGYTF
TGTGCCAGCAGCCACGGACAGAATACTAACTATGGCTACACCTTC
>NA|NA|TRBJ1-1|TRBV5-4|15
CASSLRLGADTEAFF
TGTGCCAGCAGCTTGAGGCTGGGGGCGGACACTGAAGCTTTCTTT
>NA|NA|TRBJ1-2|TRBV4-2|14
CASSQSRDYYGYTF
TGTGCCAGCAGCCAATCCAGGGATTACTATGGCTACACCTTC
>TRBD2|NA|TRBJ2-5|TRBV20-1|16
CSARWSTSGSQETQYF
TGCAGTGCTCGGTGGTCGACTAGCGGGAGTCAGGAGACCCAGTACTTC
>NA|NA|TRBJ2-2|TRBV20-1|15
CSAKTATLNTGELFF
TGCAGTGCTAAAACAGCGACTCTGAACACCGGGGAGCTGTTTTTT
>NA|few|TRBJ2-3|TRBV7-8|16
CASSSQPATGQDTQYF
TGTGCCAGCAGCTCGCAGCCCGCAACAGGGCAGGATACGCAGTATTTT
>NA|NA|TRBJ2-3|TRBV27|16
CASSLVGLGATDTQYF
TGTGCCAGCAGTTTAGTGGGTTTAGGGGCCACAGATACGCAGTATTTT
>NA|NA|TRBJ2-7|TRBV27|11
CASGRSNEQYF
TGTGCCAGCGGGAGGTCGAACGAGCAGTACTTC
>NA|once|TRBJ1-5|TRBV5-6|18
CASSLSAGTIYSNQPQHF
TGTGCCAGCAGCTTGTCAGCAGGGACGATATATAGCAATCAGCCCCAGCATTTT
>NA|NA|TRBJ1-2|TRBV6-1|14
CASSTPGSYYGYTF
TGTGCCAGCAGTACCCCCGGCTCCTACTATGGCTACACCTTC
>NA|NA|TRBJ1-1|TRBV7-9|12
CASRASNTEAFF
TGTGCCAGCAGGGCATCGAACACTGAAGCTTTCTTT
>NA|NA|TRBJ2-7|TRBV27|13
CASSVTGPYEQYF
TGTGCCAGCAGTGTGACAGGACCTTACGAGCAGTACTTC
>TRBD1|NA|TRBJ1-1|TRBV30|15
CAWTPRGRLPTEAFF
TGTGCCTGGACTCCCAGGGGGCGACTCCCCACTGAAGCTTTCTTT
>NA|NA|TRBJ2-6|TRBV5-1|17
CASSLSPGASGANVLTF
TGCGCCAGCAGCCTCTCTCCGGGCGCGTCTGGGGCCAACGTCCTGACTTTC
>NA|few|TRBJ1-5|TRBV6-1|14
CASSSGQVNQPQHF
TGTGCCAGCAGCTCGGGTCAGGTCAATCAGCCCCAGCATTTT
>NA|NA|TRBJ2-2|TRBV5-1|16
CASSLSARANTGELFF
TGCGCCAGCAGCTTGAGCGCTAGGGCGAACACCGGGGAGCTGTTTTTT
>NA|NA|TRBJ1-5|TRBV4-1|17
CASSQGKALQRNQPQHF
TGCGCCAGCAGCCAAGGAAAAGCGCTACAGAGGAATCAGCCCCAGCATTTT
>NA|medium-sized|TRBJ2-5|TRBV21-1|17
CASSKAPLAGAPETQYF
TGTGCCAGCAGCAAAGCCCCACTAGCGGGAGCCCCAGAGACCCAGTACTTC
>TRBD2|NA|TRBJ2-3|TRBV5-1|14
CASSLSSGTDTQYF
TGCGCCAGCAGCTTGTCTAGCGGGACAGATACGCAGTATTTT
>TRBD2|NA|TRBJ2-5|TRBV7-3|13
CASSSQGGETQYF
TGTGCCAGCAGCTCTCAGGGAGGGGAGACCCAGTACTTC
>NA|NA|TRBJ1-2|TRBV28|16
CASSRGGTRLIYGYTF
TGTGCCAGCAGCCGCGGGGGGACCCGCCTAATCTATGGCTACACCTTC
>TRBD1|NA|TRBJ2-7|TRBV27|15
CASSSMGTGVYEQYF
TGTGCCAGCAGCTCCATGGGGACAGGGGTATACGAGCAGTACTTC
>TRBD1|few|TRBJ2-1|TRBV20-1|14
CSAQTGGIGNEQFF
TGCAGTGCTCAGACAGGGGGCATAGGAAATGAGCAGTTCTTC
>TRBD2|NA|TRBJ2-7|TRBV20-1|13
CSAGTSGNYEQYF
TGCAGTGCGGGGACTAGCGGAAACTACGAGCAGTACTTC
>NA|once|TRBJ1-6|TRBV12-3/TRBV12-4|14
CASRWLAGDSPLHF
TGTGCCAGCAGGTGGTTGGCAGGGGATTCACCCCTCCACTTT
>TRBD1|NA|TRBJ1-6|TRBV2|15
CASRDPTGPGSPLHF
TGTGCCAGCAGAGACCCGACAGGGCCGGGTTCACCCCTCCACTTT
>TRBD1|few|TRBJ1-1|TRBV20-1|15
CSARGTTGADTEAFF
TGCAGTGCTAGAGGTACGACAGGGGCGGACACTGAAGCTTTCTTT
>TRBD2|few|TRBJ2-1|TRBV6-1|16
CASTRTSGSYPNEQFF
TGTGCCAGCACACGGACTAGCGGGAGCTACCCTAATGAGCAGTTCTTC
>TRBD2|once|TRBJ2-2|TRBV11-3|17
CASSSALAGGPTGELFF
TGTGCCAGCAGCTCCGCTTTAGCGGGAGGGCCCACCGGGGAGCTGTTTTTT
>NA|NA|TRBJ1-1|TRBV11-2|12
CASSLRVGGTFF
TGTGCCAGCAGCTTAAGAGTCGGGGGAACTTTCTTT
>NA|NA|TRBJ2-5|TRBV7-9|12
CASRSAGETQYF
TGTGCCAGCAGATCGGCCGGGGAGACCCAGTACTTC
>NA|few|TRBJ2-5|TRBV6-1|14
CASTLGDELETQYF
TGTGCCAGCACCCTAGGGGATGAGCTAGAGACCCAGTACTTC
>TRBD2|NA|TRBJ2-1|TRBV6-5|17
CASSYSGGRADYNEQFF
TGTGCCAGCAGTTACTCGGGCGGGAGGGCCGACTACAATGAGCAGTTCTTC
>TRBD1|NA|TRBJ2-7|TRBV20-1|14
CSASWGQATYEQYF
TGCAGTGCTAGCTGGGGACAGGCGACCTACGAGCAGTACTTC
>TRBD1|few|TRBJ2-2|TRBV7-7|16
CASSPITGGRTGELFF
TGTGCCAGCAGTCCTATAACAGGGGGGAGGACCGGGGAGCTGTTTTTT
>NA|NA|TRBJ2-1|TRBV6-1|15
CASGAFSGLHNEQFF
TGTGCCAGTGGCGCCTTTAGCGGTCTCCACAATGAGCAGTTCTTC